Below, one T cell receptor beta chain is given with its context. What it recognizes is unknown. A read error is possible here, since a much larger clone lies one base away. These data originate in a study of T cells in Graves' hyperthyroidism and ophthalmopathy. Study information: Peripheral blood samples were taken at initial diagnosis, prior to any treatment.

The source material, RNA transcripts, was used to amplify TCR beta CDR3 regions. In the first-round RT-PCR of the TCR CDR3, the HTBI primer set was used. TCRdb independently ran MiXCR on the multiplex PCR reads; one entry per CDR3 protein. Of hundreds of thousands of distinct CDR3 sequences listed, 15% to 20% are singletons. General study results and limits: Most clonotypes that expanded in the thyroid above 0.001 also showed up in blood.

The TCR sequence derives from a man between 40 and 49 years old with Graves' ophthalmopathy. Sequenced sample: blood.

The CDR3, as DNA: TGCAGTACTTTGACAGGGCATCAAGAGACCCAGTACTTC. It yields the protein CSTLTGHQETQYF. This chain joins TRBV20-1 and TRBJ2-5, with TRBD1 matching 7 bases. The V gene's germline CDR1 is DFQATT and CDR2 SNEGSKA (reference sequence). The trim removed 8 bases at V and 2 bases at J, leaving 8 bases unmatched. The CDR3 length is 13 residues.